This T cell receptor (beta chain) derives from a study of vaccination effects on CD4 cells after COVID-19. With regard to this clone: Its antigen is still unknown.

Antigen-specific CD4+ T cells expanded by the ViraFEST assay with viral peptide pools were then sequenced. Isolation of CD4+ T cells took place after approximately 10 days of culture. The person had a PCR-confirmed SARS-CoV-2 infection during March to December 2020. The authors replaced half the medium with IL-2 medium on days 3 and 7. V dropped 5 bases and J dropped 0 bases, with 11 bases sitting between them. This CDR3 contains 16 residues. The germline gives CDR1 LNHDA, CDR2 SQIVND (reference sequence). TCRdb's copy holds only in-frame clones and misses some; the assay was immunoSEQ multiplex PCR. The sample shows tens of thousands of clones, around two thirds of them seen only once.

The specimen was CD4+ T cells from PBMCs cultured with a peptide pool, collected before COVID-19 vaccination. The V and J genes are TRBV19 and TRBJ2-6; D uncertain. The sequence was obtained from a human donor who had a prior SARS-CoV-2 infection. The CDR3 spells CASSPTGRSGANVLTF. CDR3 sequence (DNA): TGTGCCAGTAGTCCAACGGGCCGCTCTGGGGCCAACGTCCTGACTTTC.